One sample yielded the 30 T cell receptor beta chains listed below, sequenced in a study of blood T cell repertoires in COVID-19. Some clones are missing from TCRdb's copy, which holds only in-frame ones; the method was immunoSEQ multiplex PCR. The data contain a few hundred thousand clones, nearly 90% of them singletons. Material: PBMCs or T cells enriched from blood (not recorded which). The source of these receptors is a woman aged 18-29 years with acute COVID-19.

V usage is TRBV27 and J usage is TRBJ1-2; D remains ambiguous. CDR1 and CDR2 (germline): MNHEY, SMNVEV (reference sequence). CDR3 length: 12 residues. V shed 5 bases and J shed 7 bases, with 11 bases lying between them. The CDR3 DNA sequence: TGTGCCAGCAGTCCAAACGGTCTTGGCTACACCTTC. This sequence encodes CASSPNGLGYTF.

This clone was counted between two and nine times. The J gene is TRBJ2-5, the V gene TRBV15, with 8 bases identical to TRBD2. The ends lost 2 bases at V and 3 bases at J; junction bases unmatched: 20. CDR3 length: 20 amino acids. CDR1 and CDR2 from the germline V gene are LNHNV and YYDKDF (reference sequence). The CDR3 coding sequence is TGTGCCACCAGCAGAAAGGGATACGGCGGGAGGAATGAGGGGAAAGAGACCCAGTACTTC. Encoded protein: CATSRKGYGGRNEGKETQYF.

CDR3 nucleotides: TGTGCCAGCAGTTACTCTGAGGAAACTGAAGCTTTCTTT. It is translated as CASSYSEETEAFF. The rearrangement uses TRBV6-5 and TRBJ1-1, with D unclear. The germline V and J ends were trimmed by 0 bases and 5 bases, with 7 bases remaining between them. Germline V gene sequence: CDR1 MNHEY, CDR2 SVGAGI. The CDR3 extends over 13 amino acids.

On this clone itself: Other DNA variants within this sample encode the same CDR3. The chain combines TRBV28 with TRBJ1-5; D gene uncertain. The CDR3 is 13 amino acids. The germline CDR1 and CDR2 sequences are MDHEN and SYDVKM. V lost 3 bases to trimming and J lost 3 bases, with 6 bases between them. The CDR3 DNA reads as TGTGCCAGCAGTTTGGAGATCAATCAGCCCCAGCATTTT. It encodes CASSLEINQPQHF.

This clone occurred many times. The chain links TRBV11-2 to TRBJ2-3; possible D gene TRBD2, 5 bases. The CDR3 totals 15 residues. CDR1 is SGHAT, CDR2 FQNNGV, per germline. Trimming removed 8 bases from V and 2 bases from J, with 17 bases in between. CDR3 protein: CASAIRTAYTDTQYF. The CDR3 nucleotides are TGTGCCAGCGCAATCAGGACTGCCTACACAGATACGCAGTATTTT.

Concerning this clone itself: Other DNA sequences in the same sample also yield this CDR3. This chain uses TRBV18 with TRBJ2-3; D call uncertain. V was pared by 6 bases and J by 0 bases, with 4 bases between. The CDR3 extends over 12 amino acids. Germline V CDR1 and CDR2: KGHSH, LQKENI. The CDR3 is CASSPSTDTQYF. CDR3 coding DNA: TGTGCCAGCTCTCCTAGCACAGATACGCAGTATTTT.

V is TRBV9 and J is TRBJ1-2; 8 nucleotides align to TRBD1. Unmatched junction bases numbered 4, after V lost 4 bases and J lost 8 bases. The CDR3 length is 12 residues. Germline CDR1 SGDLS, CDR2 YYNGEE. The CDR3 loop is CASSLDRGGYTF. The CDR3 bases are TGTGCCAGCAGCCTCGACAGGGGCGGCTACACCTTC. The full variable domain, completed using reference TRBV9 and TRBJ1-2, is DSGVTQTPKHLITATGQRVTLRCSPRSGDLSVYWYQQSLDQGLQFLIQYYNGEERAKGNILERFSAQQFPDLHSELNLSSLELGDSALYFCASSLDRGGYTFGSGTRLTVV.

The V gene is TRBV4-1, the J gene TRBJ1-5; TRBD1 is a possible D gene (5 bases). V lost 3 bases and J 6 bases, leaving 27 bases between the germline ends. Germline assignment: CDR1 MGHRA and CDR2 YSYEKL. CDR3 length: 19 residues. DNA for the CDR3: TGCGCCAGCAGCCACCACCAGACAATTACAGGAATCTTAGGTCAGCCCCAGCATTTT. Translating gives CASSHHQTITGILGQPQHF.

This sequence joins TRBV5-1 and TRBJ1-2, with D perhaps matching TRBD1 (5 bases). Germline lookup yields CDR1 SGHRS and CDR2 YFSETQ. The CDR3 has 14 amino acids. Deletions cut 3 bases from V and 4 bases from J, with 13 bases between. The CDR3 is CASSSWGLSYGYTF. The CDR3 coding sequence is TGCGCCAGCAGCTCCTGGGGCCTGTCCTATGGCTACACCTTC.

This clone was seen just once. The chain uses TRBV6-1 and TRBJ2-7, with 7 positions matching TRBD1. The germline V gene has CDR1 MNHNS and CDR2 SASEGT. J lost 3 bases, V lost 3 bases, and 8 bases had no gene match. The CDR3 covers 15 residues. The CDR3 loop reads CASSEGTAGNYEQYF. In DNA, the CDR3 is TGTGCCAGCAGTGAGGGGACAGCCGGAAACTACGAGCAGTACTTC.

The rearrangement joins TRBV29-1 to TRBJ1-5, with 7 bases matching TRBD1. V shed 3 bases, J shed 2 bases, and the junction held 7 bases outside the gene matches. CDR1 and CDR2 (germline): SQVTM, ANQGSEA. The CDR3 runs to 15 residues. The CDR3 reads CSVDETGVGNQPQHF. The DNA of the CDR3 is TGCAGCGTTGACGAAACAGGGGTGGGCAATCAGCCCCAGCATTTT.

The V and J genes are TRBV11-3 and TRBJ2-7; 7 bases agree with TRBD1. The V and J ends lost 5 bases and 2 bases, in that order; junction bases with no gene match: 9. The CDR3 has 15 amino acids. The germline V gene has CDR1 SGHNT and CDR2 YENEEA. CDR3 amino acids: CASSPSRGQTYEQYF. The CDR3 nucleotides are TGTGCCAGCAGCCCCTCGAGGGGACAGACCTACGAGCAGTACTTC.

The V call is TRBV10-3, the J call TRBJ2-3; maybe TRBD2 (5 bases). This CDR3 contains 13 residues. The V and J ends lost 10 bases and 2 bases respectively, with 13 bases between them. Germline V gives CDR1 ENHRY, CDR2 SYGVKD. The CDR3: CATQAVATDTQYF. CDR3 DNA: TGTGCCACCCAAGCGGTCGCCACAGATACGCAGTATTTT.

In nucleotides, the CDR3 is TGTGCCAGCATGGGGCTTAGAGGCACTGAAGCTTTCTTT. Translated: CASMGLRGTEAFF. The rearrangement joins TRBV11-1 to TRBJ1-1, with D possibly matching TRBD1 (5 bases). V was pared by 7 bases and J by 4 bases, with 13 bases between. In germline, CDR1 is SGHAT, CDR2 FQDESV (reference sequence). The CDR3 has 13 residues.

In DNA, the CDR3 is TGTGCCATCAGTGAAAGGGACAGAGCCTACGAGCAGTACTTC. Its translation is CAISERDRAYEQYF. The V and J genes are TRBV10-3 and TRBJ2-7; 7 bases are a match to TRBD1. This CDR3 comprises 14 residues. Looked up from germline, CDR1 is ENHRY and CDR2 is SYGVKD. V shed 3 bases and J 2 bases; nucleotides not matched to a gene: 4.

The chain links TRBV30 to TRBJ2-1, with 11 bases fitting TRBD1. From germline, CDR1 is GTSNPN and CDR2 SVGIG (reference sequence). V was clipped by 3 bases and J by 10 bases; unmatched bases: 8. The CDR3 totals 14 residues. In DNA form, the CDR3 reads TGTGCCTGGAGCCTTGGGACAGGGGGTAGGGAGCAGTTCTTC. Translated, it gives CAWSLGTGGREQFF.

The gene calls are TRBV4-2 and TRBJ2-7; D perhaps matches TRBD1 (6 bases). V lost 2 bases, J lost 0 bases, and 11 bases lay in between. In germline, CDR1 is LGHNA, CDR2 YNFKEQ. The CDR3 covers 15 residues. Written as DNA, the CDR3 is TGTGCCAGCAGCCAAACCGGGACACACTCCTACGAGCAGTACTTC. It specifies CASSQTGTHSYEQYF.

This rearrangement joins TRBV19 to TRBJ1-2; possible D gene TRBD1, 5 bases. Trimming removed 8 bases from V and 12 bases from J, with 13 bases in between. This CDR3 region has 10 residues. Per germline, CDR1 LNHDA and CDR2 SQIVND (reference sequence). The CDR3 bases are TGTGCCAGTGGGGCAACCGTACACACCTTC. It codes for CASGATVHTF.

The chain employs TRBV5-1 and TRBJ1-2; 8 bases are shared with TRBD1. CDR1 is SGHRS, CDR2 YFSETQ, per germline. This CDR3 is 14 amino acids long. V shed 2 bases, J shed 6 bases, and the junction held 6 bases outside the gene matches. The CDR3 nucleotides are TGCGCCAGCAGCTTACAGGGGGGAAGCGATGGCTACACCTTC. This sequence encodes CASSLQGGSDGYTF.

The V call is TRBV11-2, the J call TRBJ1-1; D not certain. Germline assignment: CDR1 SGHAT and CDR2 FQNNGV. V was shortened by 5 bases and J by 2 bases, with 6 bases between the two germline ends. The CDR3 has 12 amino acids. CDR3 amino acids: CASSPYNTEAFF. The CDR3 nucleotides are TGTGCCAGCAGCCCTTATAACACTGAAGCTTTCTTT.

The chain couples TRBV27 to TRBJ1-2; 7 bases match TRBD1. Germline V gene lookup returns CDR1 MNHEY and CDR2 SMNVEV (reference sequence). The CDR3 runs to 12 residues. The V gene end was trimmed by 6 bases and the J gene end by 6 bases; junction bases not matched to a gene: 4. The CDR3: CASSNRGNGYTF. CDR3 nucleotides: TGTGCCAGCAGCAACAGGGGTAATGGCTACACCTTC.

J is TRBJ2-2 and V is TRBV7-9, with TRBD2 as a possible D gene (6 bases). CDR1 SEHNR and CDR2 FQNEAQ come from the germline V gene (reference sequence). This CDR3 contains 14 residues. V lost 0 bases and J 5 bases, leaving 7 bases between the germline ends. DNA of the CDR3: TGTGCCAGCAGCTTAGCGGAGGGGACCGGGGAGCTGTTTTTT. It codes for CASSLAEGTGELFF.

The count of this clone is one. V is TRBV20-1 and J is TRBJ1-5; D perhaps matches TRBD1 (6 bases). Trimming removed 3 bases from V and 1 base from J, with 13 bases in between. There are 15 residues in the CDR3. Germline CDR1 DFQATT, CDR2 SNEGSKA (reference sequence). The DNA for the CDR3 is TGCAGTGCTAGTACAGGGAAGGGGAGCAATCAGCCCCAGCATTTT. As protein: CSASTGKGSNQPQHF.

V and J are TRBV28 and TRBJ2-7; TRBD2 might be the D (5 bases). Germline CDR1 reads MDHEN; CDR2 reads SYDVKM. The CDR3 is 14 residues long. The V end lost 3 bases, the J end lost 2 bases, and 11 bases lay between the germline ends. The CDR3 protein is CASSFRGLTYEQYF. Written as DNA, the CDR3 is TGTGCCAGCAGTTTTCGAGGGCTCACCTACGAGCAGTACTTC.

This chain links TRBV5-1 with TRBJ1-4, with D maybe TRBD1 (6 bases). Trimming removed 0 bases at V and 8 bases at J, with 14 bases between. CDR3 length equals 15 residues. Germline-derived CDR1 and CDR2 are SGHRS and YFSETQ. This CDR3 is CASSLGGGPSEKLFF. DNA of the CDR3: TGCGCCAGCAGCTTGGGCGGGGGCCCCTCCGAAAAACTGTTTTTT.

The V and J genes are TRBV7-9 and TRBJ1-5; maybe TRBD1 (6 bases). This CDR3 region has 12 residues. CDR1 and CDR2 (germline): SEHNR, FQNEAQ (reference sequence). Trimming stripped 6 bases from V and 6 bases from J, with 9 bases between. DNA for the CDR3: TGTGCCAGCAGGACAGGCACTCAGCCCCAGCATTTT. This codes for CASRTGTQPQHF.

The chain combines TRBV9 with TRBJ2-7; 8 nucleotides align to TRBD1. Losses at the gene ends were 0 bases for V and 2 bases for J; bases not matched to a gene: 7. This CDR3 comprises 16 residues. The germline V gene encodes CDR1 SGDLS and CDR2 YYNGEE. The CDR3 DNA is TGTGCCAGCAGCGTAGGGGGCAGGGGGCCAACCTACGAGCAGTACTTC. Protein product: CASSVGGRGPTYEQYF.

J is TRBJ2-2 and V is TRBV4-1; 7 nucleotides line up with TRBD2. The CDR3 sequence is 17 residues long. Germline V gene lookup returns CDR1 MGHRA and CDR2 YSYEKL. J lost 1 base, V lost 0 bases, and 5 bases had no gene match. The CDR3 here is CASSQDLKRGNTGELFF. DNA of the CDR3: TGCGCCAGCAGCCAAGATCTAAAGCGGGGGAACACCGGGGAGCTGTTTTTT.

V and J are TRBV30 and TRBJ1-1; a possible D gene is TRBD1 (5 bases). The CDR3 sequence is 13 residues long. The V gene's germline CDR1 is GTSNPN and CDR2 SVGIG (reference sequence). Trimming removed 3 bases from V and 3 bases from J, with 11 bases in between. Here the CDR3 reads CAWRETAYTEAFF. As DNA, the CDR3 is TGTGCCTGGAGAGAGACAGCCTACACTGAAGCTTTCTTT.

This clone was detected only once. The CDR3 loop is CATGRAGVPKGEQYF. DNA of the CDR3: TGTGCCACGGGGCGGGCGGGAGTCCCGAAGGGCGAGCAGTACTTC. The V and J genes are TRBV10-3 and TRBJ2-7, with TRBD2 identical over 7 bases. The germline V gene has CDR1 ENHRY and CDR2 SYGVKD. This CDR3 region has 15 residues. V lost 10 bases, J lost 6 bases, and 18 bases stayed unmatched.